The present T cell receptor beta chain was sequenced within a study of blood T cell repertoires in COVID-19. Study-wide context: PBMCs, B-cell-depleted T cells, or T cells were the source of the cDNA or gDNA that made up the material.

The CDR3 covers 16 residues. Looked up from germline, CDR1 is LGHNA and CDR2 is YSLEER. The trim removed 4 bases at V and 4 bases at J, leaving 7 bases unmatched. How the authors handled the data: Estimated nucleated cell counts came from reference gene primer amplification. Here immunoSEQ multiplex PCR was the method, and the copy in TCRdb shows in-frame clones only, minus some. V, J and clone size are taken as reported in that table, and D and trimming were inferred from the DNA itself. Found here are 70,000 to 95,000 clones, approximately 92% of them singletons; the top ten hold 5% to 6.5%. This clonotype originated in a woman of 80 years or more with active COVID-19. The sequenced sample was peripheral blood. The chain uses TRBV4-3 and TRBJ1-5, with 10 bases lining up with TRBD1. The CDR3 DNA sequence: TGCGCCAGCAGCCTAGGATGGGACAGGGGAAATCAGCCCCAGCATTTT. Its protein is CASSLGWDRGNQPQHF.